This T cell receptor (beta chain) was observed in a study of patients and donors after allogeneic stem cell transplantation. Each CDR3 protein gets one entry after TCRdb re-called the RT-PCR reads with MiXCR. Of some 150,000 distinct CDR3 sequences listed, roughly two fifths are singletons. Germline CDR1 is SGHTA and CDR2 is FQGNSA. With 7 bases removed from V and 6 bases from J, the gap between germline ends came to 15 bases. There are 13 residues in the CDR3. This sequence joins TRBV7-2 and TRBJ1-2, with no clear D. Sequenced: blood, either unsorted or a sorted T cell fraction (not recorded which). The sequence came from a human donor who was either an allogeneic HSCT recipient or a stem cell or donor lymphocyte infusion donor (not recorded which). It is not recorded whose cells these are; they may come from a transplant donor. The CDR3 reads CASTPLPTDGYTF. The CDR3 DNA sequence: TGTGCCAGCACCCCTCTGCCGACGGATGGCTACACCTTC.